The next 5 T cell receptor beta chains were all read from a single sample in a study of blood T cell repertoires in COVID-19 (dated by TCRdb to between 2020 and 2021). The method behind the library was the immunoSEQ multiplex PCR assay. The immuneACCESS repertoire file appears here via TCRdb, limited to in-frame rearrangements. These files lack a portion of the clones; in checked studies, under half of the deficit traces to unresolved V genes, and the cause of the others is not known. The sample table holds approximately 68,000 clones, of which 65% to 90% were seen once. The top ten clones comprise around 16% of the sample. The sample comprised peripheral blood. These receptors all come from a man older than 75 with active COVID-19.

The rearrangement uses TRBV28 and TRBJ2-7; 11 positions match TRBD2. After removal of 1 base from V and 2 bases from J, the junction contained 13 bases not matched to a gene. Germline V gives CDR1 MDHEN, CDR2 SYDVKM. CDR3 length equals 19 residues. The CDR3 DNA follows: TGTGCCAGCAGTTTATTTTTGGGGACTAGCGGACGCGGGCCCTACGAGCAGTACTTC. Translation gives CASSLFLGTSGRGPYEQYF.

This clone showed up just once. CDR3 protein: CASSLQGAGNTIYF. CDR3 coding DNA: TGTGCCAGTAGCCTACAGGGGGCTGGAAACACCATATATTTT. The chain combines TRBV19 with TRBJ1-3; 8 bases fit TRBD1. Germline V gene data show CDR1 as LNHDA and CDR2 as SQIVND (reference sequence). There are 14 residues in the CDR3. The V gene end was trimmed by 6 bases and the J gene end by 2 bases; junction bases not matched to a gene: 3.

V and J are TRBV6-1 and TRBJ1-5; D uncertain. CDR1 MNHNS and CDR2 SASEGT come from the germline V gene. V was shortened by 2 bases and J by 7 bases, with 12 bases between the two germline ends. The CDR3 runs to 14 residues. The CDR3 sequence: CASSEHLSGQPQHF. The CDR3, as DNA: TGTGCCAGCAGTGAACATCTCAGTGGCCAGCCCCAGCATTTT.

Of note for this clone: A read error may produce the germline difference seen at one junction end. This sequence joins TRBV7-2 and TRBJ2-7; 7 bases are shared with TRBD2. The CDR3 extends over 12 amino acids. Germline CDR1 is SGHTA and CDR2 is FQGNSA. CDR3 sequence (DNA): TGTGCCAGCAGCTTAGGAGTGCGGGAGCACCTCTTC. Protein: CASSLGVREHLF.

The gene calls are TRBV7-2 and TRBJ2-1, with D possibly TRBD2 on 5 matching bases. Trimming pared 1 base from V and 5 bases from J, leaving 6 bases between. Germline CDR1 reads SGHTA; CDR2 reads FQGNSA. This CDR3 spans 13 amino acids. The CDR3 is CASSLDSDNEQFF. CDR3 nucleotides: TGTGCCAGCAGCTTAGATAGCGACAATGAGCAGTTCTTC.